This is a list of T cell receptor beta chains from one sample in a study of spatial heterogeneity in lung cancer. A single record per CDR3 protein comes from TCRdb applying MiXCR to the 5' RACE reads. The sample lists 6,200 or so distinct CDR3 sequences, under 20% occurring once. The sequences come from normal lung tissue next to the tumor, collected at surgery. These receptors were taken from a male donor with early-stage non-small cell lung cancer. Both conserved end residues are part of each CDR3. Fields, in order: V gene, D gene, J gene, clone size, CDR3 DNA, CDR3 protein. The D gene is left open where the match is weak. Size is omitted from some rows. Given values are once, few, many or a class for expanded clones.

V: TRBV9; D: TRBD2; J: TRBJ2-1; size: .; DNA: TGTGCCTCGACACGTGCGGGGGTTCTCCTCAATGAGCAGTTCTTC; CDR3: CASTRAGVLLNEQFF
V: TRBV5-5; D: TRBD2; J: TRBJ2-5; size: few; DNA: TGTGCCAGCAGCTCTTCCGGACTAGCGGGAGAGACCCAGTACTTC; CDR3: CASSSSGLAGETQYF
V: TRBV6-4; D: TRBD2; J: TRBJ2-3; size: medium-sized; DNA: TGTGCCAGCTCAGAGCGGGAGACAGATACGCAGTATTTT; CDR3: CASSERETDTQYF
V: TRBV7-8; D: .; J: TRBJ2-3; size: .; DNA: TGTGCCAGCAGCGCAACCAGGGGGGTCGCAGATACGCAGTATTTT; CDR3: CASSATRGVADTQYF
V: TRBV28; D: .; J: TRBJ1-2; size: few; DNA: TGTGCCAGCACCCAACCGGTCGGTGGCTACACCTTC; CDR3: CASTQPVGGYTF
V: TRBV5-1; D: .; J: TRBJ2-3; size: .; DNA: TGCGCCAGCAGCTTGTTCGGCCAGAGCACAGATACGCAGTATTTT; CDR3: CASSLFGQSTDTQYF
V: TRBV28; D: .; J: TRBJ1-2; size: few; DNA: TGTGCCAGCAGTTTGGTACAGGGAAACTATGGCTACACCTTC; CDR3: CASSLVQGNYGYTF
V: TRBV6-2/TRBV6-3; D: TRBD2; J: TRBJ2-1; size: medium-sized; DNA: TGTGCCAGCAGTCTCCTAGCGGGAGGCCTCTACAATGAGCAGTTCTTC; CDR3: CASSLLAGGLYNEQFF
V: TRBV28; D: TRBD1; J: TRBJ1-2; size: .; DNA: TGTGCCAGCAGCAACCAAAAACCGGGACAGGGTAGAATTGACTATGGCTACACCTTC; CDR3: CASSNQKPGQGRIDYGYTF
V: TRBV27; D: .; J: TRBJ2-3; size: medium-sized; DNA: TGTGCCAGCAGTTTACTTGGGACTGCAGGGGATACGCAGTATTTT; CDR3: CASSLLGTAGDTQYF
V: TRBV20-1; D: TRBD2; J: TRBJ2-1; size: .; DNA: TGCAGTGCCAACCACTGGCGGGAGTACAATGAGCAGTTCTTC; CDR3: CSANHWREYNEQFF
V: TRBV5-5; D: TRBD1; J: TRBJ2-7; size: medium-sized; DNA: TGTGCCAGCAGCTTGACAGGGGCCCTAACCTACGAGCAGTACTTC; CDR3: CASSLTGALTYEQYF
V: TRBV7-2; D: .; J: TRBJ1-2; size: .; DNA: TGTGCCAGCACCGATTCAGGAGCCAACTATGGCTACACCTTC; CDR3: CASTDSGANYGYTF
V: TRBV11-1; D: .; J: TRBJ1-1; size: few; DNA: TGTGCCAGCAGCCCAGGTGGTCAGGGAAGGACTGAAGCTTTCTTT; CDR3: CASSPGGQGRTEAFF
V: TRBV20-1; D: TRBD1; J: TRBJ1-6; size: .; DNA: TGCAGTGCCCCTCGACAGGGATTTAATTCACCCCTCCACTTT; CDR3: CSAPRQGFNSPLHF
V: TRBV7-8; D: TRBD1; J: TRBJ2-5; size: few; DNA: TGTGCCAGCAGGTACCAGGGGGCTCGTCAAGAGACCCAGTACTTC; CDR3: CASRYQGARQETQYF
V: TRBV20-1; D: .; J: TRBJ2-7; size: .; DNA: TGCAGTGCTACCGACCTACGAGCCTACGAGCAGTACTTC; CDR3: CSATDLRAYEQYF
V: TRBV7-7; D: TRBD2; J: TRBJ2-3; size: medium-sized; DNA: TGTGCTAGCAGCTCAAAGGGACTATCCACAGATACGCAGTATTTT; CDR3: CASSSKGLSTDTQYF
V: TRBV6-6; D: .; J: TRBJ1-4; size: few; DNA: TGTGCCACCACCGAGGGACCAACTAATGAAAAACTGTTTTTT; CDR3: CATTEGPTNEKLFF
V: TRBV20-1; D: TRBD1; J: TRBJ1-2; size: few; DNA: TGCAGTGCTAGAGTTGATACAGGGGGATTTGGCTACACCTTC; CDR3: CSARVDTGGFGYTF
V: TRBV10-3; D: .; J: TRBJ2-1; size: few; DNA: TGTGCCATCGCGCGGGGCGGGGACAATGAGCAGTTCTTC; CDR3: CAIARGGDNEQFF
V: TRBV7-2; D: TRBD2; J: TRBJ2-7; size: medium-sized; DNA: TGTGCCAGCAGCCCAAAAGCGGGAGTTCGCGAGCAGTACTTC; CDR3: CASSPKAGVREQYF
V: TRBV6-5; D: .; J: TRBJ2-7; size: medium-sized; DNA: TGTGCCAGCAGTTACTCGCCTCCGGGGCTCTCCTACGAGCAGTACTTC; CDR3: CASSYSPPGLSYEQYF
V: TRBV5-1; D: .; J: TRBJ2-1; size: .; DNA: TGCGCCAGCTACCGGGAGAGCTCCTACAATGAGCAGTTCTTC; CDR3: CASYRESSYNEQFF
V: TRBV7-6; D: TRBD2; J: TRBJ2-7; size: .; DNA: TGTGCCAGCAGTCAAACTAGCGGGAGCTCCTACGAGCAGTACTTC; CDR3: CASSQTSGSSYEQYF
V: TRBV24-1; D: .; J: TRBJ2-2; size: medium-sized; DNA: TGTGCCACCAGCAGGGACACCGGGGAGCTGTTTTTT; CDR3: CATSRDTGELFF
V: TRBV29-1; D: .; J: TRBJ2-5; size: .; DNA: TGCAGCGCCCGGCAAAGTGAGACCCAGTACTTC; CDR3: CSARQSETQYF
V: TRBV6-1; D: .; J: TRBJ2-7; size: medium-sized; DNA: TGTGCCAGCAACCTCAAGGGTGGCGGAACCTCGAACTCCTACGAGCAGTACTTC; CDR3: CASNLKGGGTSNSYEQYF
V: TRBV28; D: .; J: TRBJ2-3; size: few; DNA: TGTGCCAGCAGTTCAACCGTGGATACGCAGTATTTT; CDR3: CASSSTVDTQYF
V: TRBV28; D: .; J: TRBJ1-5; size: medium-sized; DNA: TGTGCCAGCAGTACCCTGAAGCCCCAGCTTTTT; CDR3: CASSTLKPQLF
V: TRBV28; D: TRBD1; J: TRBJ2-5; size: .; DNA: TGTGCCAGCCGAGGGGGCCCAAGGGGAGAGACCCAGTACTTC; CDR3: CASRGGPRGETQYF
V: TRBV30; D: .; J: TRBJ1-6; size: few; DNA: TGTGCCTGGACTCCGGGATTCGGATATTCACCCCTCCACTTT; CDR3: CAWTPGFGYSPLHF
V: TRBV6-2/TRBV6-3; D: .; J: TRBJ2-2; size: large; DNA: TGTGCCAGCAGTCGAAGGGTCAGCACCGCCGCGAACACCGGGGAGCTGTTTTTT; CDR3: CASSRRVSTAANTGELFF
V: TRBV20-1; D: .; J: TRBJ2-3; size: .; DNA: TGCAGTGCTAGAAGGGCCCCCCGGGGCGATACGCAGTATTTT; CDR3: CSARRAPRGDTQYF
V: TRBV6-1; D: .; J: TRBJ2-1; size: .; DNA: TGTGCCAGCAGTGTTAAGACGAGCTACAATGAGCAGTTCTTC; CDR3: CASSVKTSYNEQFF
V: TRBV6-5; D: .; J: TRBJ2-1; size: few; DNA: TGTGCCAGCAGTCGCCGACTAGGGGGGGCCGTTAGGGAGCAGTTCTTC; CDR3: CASSRRLGGAVREQFF
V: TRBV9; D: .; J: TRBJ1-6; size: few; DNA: TGTGCCAGCAGCGCCCTACAGGGATCACCCCTCCACTTT; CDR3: CASSALQGSPLHF
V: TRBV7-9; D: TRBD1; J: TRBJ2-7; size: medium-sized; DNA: TGTGCCAGCATCAGAGACAGGGCGCGTTACGAGCAGTACTTC; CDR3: CASIRDRARYEQYF
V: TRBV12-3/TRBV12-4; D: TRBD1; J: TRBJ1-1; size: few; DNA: TGTGCCAGCAGAAGGGACAGGAGTTTGAACACTGAAGCTTTCTTT; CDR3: CASRRDRSLNTEAFF
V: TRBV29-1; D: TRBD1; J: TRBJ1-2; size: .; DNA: TGCAGCGCGCTGGGACAGGGGGCACTGGGCTACACCTTC; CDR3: CSALGQGALGYTF
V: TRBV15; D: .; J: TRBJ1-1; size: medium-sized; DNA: TGTGCCACCAGCAGAGGGTGGGGCGCGGACACTGAAGCTTTCTTT; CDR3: CATSRGWGADTEAFF
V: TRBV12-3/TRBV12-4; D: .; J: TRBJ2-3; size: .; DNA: TGTGCCAGCAGCCAGGAGCGCACAGATACGCAGTATTTT; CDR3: CASSQERTDTQYF
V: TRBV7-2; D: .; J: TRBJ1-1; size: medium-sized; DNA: TGTGCCAGCAGCTCCCAGAGGAACACTGAAGCTTTCTTT; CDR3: CASSSQRNTEAFF
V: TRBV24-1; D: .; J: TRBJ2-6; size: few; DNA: TGTGCCACCAGTGATTCCGGGGGGACAGGTACTCTGGGGGCCAACGTCCTGACTTTC; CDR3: CATSDSGGTGTLGANVLTF
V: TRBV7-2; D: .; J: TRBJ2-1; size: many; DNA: TGTGCCAGCAGCACTTCTCCGAATCGGGTGCAGTTCTTC; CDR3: CASSTSPNRVQFF
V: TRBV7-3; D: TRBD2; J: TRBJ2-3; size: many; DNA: TGTGCCAGCAGCAACTATTTAGCGGGAGGCACAGATACGCAGTATTTT; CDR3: CASSNYLAGGTDTQYF
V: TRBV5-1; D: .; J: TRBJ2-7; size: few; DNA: TGCGCCAGCAGAATAGCCGCACAGGATACCTACGAGCAGTACTTC; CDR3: CASRIAAQDTYEQYF
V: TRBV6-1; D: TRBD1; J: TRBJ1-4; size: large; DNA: TGTGCCAGCAGTGAGCCCGGACAGGGGGCGGAAAAACTGTTTTTT; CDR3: CASSEPGQGAEKLFF
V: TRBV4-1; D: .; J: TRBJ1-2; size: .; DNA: TGCGCCAGCAGTCAACAGGGCTCGGAAGGCTACACCTTC; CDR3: CASSQQGSEGYTF
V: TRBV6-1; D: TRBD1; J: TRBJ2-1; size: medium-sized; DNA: TGTGCCAGCAGTAAACACCTTGACAGGGCCTTTAACAATGAGCAGTTCTTC; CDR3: CASSKHLDRAFNNEQFF
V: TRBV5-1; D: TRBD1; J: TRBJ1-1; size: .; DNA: TGCGCCAGCAAGACAGGGCGCGACGCGGGTGAAGCTTTCTTT; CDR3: CASKTGRDAGEAFF
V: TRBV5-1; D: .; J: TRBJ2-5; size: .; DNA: TGCGCCACCATAGTCGTCAGGGACCGTGGGGTCCAAGAGACCCAGTACTTC; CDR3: CATIVVRDRGVQETQYF
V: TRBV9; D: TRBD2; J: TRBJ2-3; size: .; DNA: TGTGCCAGCGGGAGGGGCACAGATACGCAGTATTTT; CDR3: CASGRGTDTQYF
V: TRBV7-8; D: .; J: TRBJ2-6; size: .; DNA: TGTGCCAGCAGCTTGGTTGGACTGGACCTCTCTGGGGCCAACGTCCTGACTTTC; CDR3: CASSLVGLDLSGANVLTF
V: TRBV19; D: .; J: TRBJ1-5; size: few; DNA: TGTGCCAGTAATGTACAGGGCGCTCAGCCCCAGCATTTT; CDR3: CASNVQGAQPQHF
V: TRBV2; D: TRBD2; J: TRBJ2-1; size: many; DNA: TGTGCCAGCAGTGCCCAATCTAGCGGGATGAATGAGCAGTTCTTC; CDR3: CASSAQSSGMNEQFF